A single sample gave rise to the 11 T cell receptor beta chains below, sequenced in a study of spatial heterogeneity in lung cancer. A single record per CDR3 protein comes from TCRdb applying MiXCR to the 5' RACE reads. The sample shows about 60,000 distinct CDR3 sequences, 8.4% of them seen only once. Sample time point: sample taken at primary tumor resection. Whole RNA was taken from tumor, nontumor lung or frozen PBMC; it was then sequenced unsorted. The sample consisted of PBMCs, taken at surgery. These receptors originate from a female donor with early-stage non-small cell lung cancer.

This clonotype was recorded many times. The chain carries TRBV28 and TRBJ2-7, with 14 bases identical to TRBD2. Germline loops: CDR1 MDHEN, CDR2 SYDVKM. J lost 0 bases, V lost 5 bases, and 18 bases had no gene match. The CDR3 is 21 residues long. In nucleotides, the CDR3 is TGTGCCAGCAGTCCCTCCGGACGGACCGGGACTAGCGGGAGAGGCTCCTACGAGCAGTACTTC. Translated, it gives CASSPSGRTGTSGRGSYEQYF.

This clonotype was counted ten times or more. V gene TRBV18 combines with J gene TRBJ2-7; 9 bases map to TRBD2. V shed 3 bases, J shed 1 base, and the junction held 1 base outside the gene matches. Germline CDR1 is KGHSH and CDR2 is LQKENI. The CDR3 extends over 14 amino acids. CDR3 sequence reads: CASSPREGSYEQYF. The CDR3 DNA is TGTGCCAGCTCACCGCGGGAGGGGTCCTACGAGCAGTACTTC.

On this clonotype: This may come from a read error, since a much larger clone is one base off. The J gene is TRBJ1-1, the V gene TRBV7-9; D gene ambiguous. The CDR3 runs to 15 residues. CDR1 is SEHNR and CDR2 is FQNEAQ in the germline V gene (reference sequence). V lost 1 base and J lost 0, with 9 bases in between. CDR3 nucleotides: TGTGCCAGCAGCTTAGACGACCAAATGAACACTGAAGCTTTCTTT. This translates into CASSLDDQMNTEAFF.

This clonotype was seen ten or more times. This chain uses TRBV11-2 with TRBJ2-5; 8 nucleotides line up with TRBD1. V dropped 3 bases and J dropped 3; count of bases not matched to a gene: 0. The CDR3 has 13 residues. Germline CDR1 is SGHAT and CDR2 is FQNNGV. The CDR3 coding sequence is TGTGCCAGCAGCTTGGACAGGGAAGAGACCCAGTACTTC. Protein product: CASSLDREETQYF.

This clonotype was picked up a small number of times. V gene TRBV10-2 combines with J gene TRBJ1-5; the match to TRBD1 covers 8 bases. CDR1 is WSHSY, CDR2 SAAADI, per germline. The CDR3 has 17 amino acids. V trimming: 8 bases; J trimming: 0 bases; junction bases outside the gene matches: 12. The CDR3 DNA reads as TGCGCCAGCTGTGCCGGACAGGGTCTTTATAGCAATCAGCCCCAGCATTTT. Amino acids: CASCAGQGLYSNQPQHF.

The chain couples TRBV7-8 to TRBJ2-2, with D possibly matching TRBD2 (6 bases). V gave up 6 bases and J gave up 5 bases, with 10 bases separating them. Germline V gene data show CDR1 as SGHVS and CDR2 as FQNEAQ. The CDR3 consists of 13 residues. CDR3 protein: CASSTSPTGELFF. CDR3 bases: TGTGCCAGCAGTACTAGCCCTACCGGGGAGCTGTTTTTT.

This clonotype was seen only a few times. The chain uses TRBV5-1 and TRBJ1-5, with TRBD1 matching over 9 bases. V gave up 4 bases and J gave up 2 bases; unmatched junction bases: 7. The CDR3 has 16 amino acids. Germline V gene data show CDR1 as SGHRS and CDR2 as YFSETQ. The CDR3 loop is CASSPTGGMGNQPQHF. The CDR3 DNA sequence: TGCGCCAGCAGCCCAACAGGGGGCATGGGCAATCAGCCCCAGCATTTT.

The table lists this clonotype with many counts. The chain combines TRBV11-2 with TRBJ2-5, with 7 bases aligning to TRBD1. Germline CDR1 reads SGHAT; CDR2 reads FQNNGV. This CDR3 is built from 13 residues. Losses at the gene ends were 5 bases for V and 2 bases for J; bases not matched to a gene: 2. The CDR3 here is CASSGQVQETQYF. CDR3 DNA sequence: TGTGCCAGCAGCGGACAGGTACAAGAGACCCAGTACTTC.

At least ten counts were recorded for this clonotype. CDR3 sequence reads: CASSSIAGRTEAFF. In DNA, the CDR3 is TGTGCCAGCAGCTCGATTGCAGGCAGGACTGAAGCTTTCTTT. The chain has TRBV7-2 and TRBJ1-1; D ambiguous. V dropped 4 bases and J dropped 5 bases, with 14 bases sitting between them. CDR1 is SGHTA and CDR2 is FQGNSA in the germline V gene. The CDR3 runs 14 residues. Combining the CDR3 with reference TRBV7-2 and TRBJ1-1 gives the whole variable domain GAGVSQSPSNKVTEKGKDVELRCDPISGHTALYWYRQSLGQGLEFLIYFQGNSAPDKSGLPSDRFSAERTGGSVSTLTIQRTQQEDSAVYLCASSSIAGRTEAFFGQGTRLTVV.

In the case of this clonotype: An end of the junction differs from the germline gene, which may be a read error. The rearrangement links TRBV18 to TRBJ1-5, with D unclear. Germline CDR1 reads KGHSH; CDR2 reads LQKENI. The CDR3 has 15 amino acids. The CDR3 DNA sequence: TGTGTCAGCTCACCTGGCACTGTTTACAATCAGCCCCAGCATTTT. Its translation is CVSSPGTVYNQPQHF.

This clonotype was observed a few times. This chain links TRBV19 with TRBJ1-5, with no clear D. CDR1 and CDR2 from the germline V gene are LNHDA and SQIVND (reference sequence). Deletions cut 3 bases from V and 4 bases from J, with 10 bases between. This CDR3 is built from 14 residues. CDR3: CASSIIGGNQPQHF. In DNA form, the CDR3 reads TGTGCCAGTAGTATTATTGGAGGGAATCAGCCCCAGCATTTT.